These 18 T cell receptor beta chains were all obtained from the same sample, sequenced in a study of T cell responses to AZD1222 COVID-19 vaccine (dated by TCRdb to the early 2020s). The time point label, as the study defines it: baseline before first vaccination. The library was generated by the immunoSEQ multiplex PCR assay. What TCRdb holds here is the immuneACCESS table cut down to in-frame rearrangements. Part of the clones is not present; checked against another copy, under half of the missing clones reflect an unresolved V gene, and the others are unexplained. The sample records 150,000 to 200,000 clones, roughly 92% of which are singletons. The top ten clonotypes cover more than 9% of the sample. This sample comprised peripheral blood, obtained on day 0 of AZD1222 vaccination. Source of these receptors: an adult in good health.

This sequence joins TRBV30 and TRBJ2-7; possibly TRBD2 for D (6 bases). The CDR3 runs to 12 residues. Germline lookup yields CDR1 GTSNPN and CDR2 SVGIG (reference sequence). V lost 0 bases, J lost 6 bases, and 9 bases lay in between. CDR3 residues: CAWSVSGSEQYV. CDR3 sequence (DNA): TGTGCCTGGAGTGTTTCCGGGAGCGAGCAGTACGTC.

This chain connects TRBV19 to TRBJ2-3; 9 bases are a match to TRBD2. CDR3 length equals 16 residues. The trim removed 6 bases at V and 0 bases at J, leaving 7 bases unmatched. The germline V gene has CDR1 LNHDA and CDR2 SQIVND (reference sequence). The CDR3 bases are TGTGCCAGTAGCCCGACTAGCGGAGCTAGCACAGATACGCAGTATTTT. Translating gives CASSPTSGASTDTQYF.

This chain uses TRBV5-4 with TRBJ1-1; D not resolved. V lost 4 bases and J 5 bases, leaving 18 bases between the germline ends. CDR1 and CDR2 from the germline V gene are SGHNT and YYREEE (reference sequence). The CDR3 is made up of 15 amino acids. The CDR3 sequence is CASSPGPTGGTEAFF. The CDR3, as DNA: TGTGCCAGCAGCCCCGGGCCAACCGGTGGGACTGAAGCTTTCTTT.

The chain recombines TRBV30 with TRBJ1-1; 7 bases match TRBD1. In germline, CDR1 is GTSNPN, CDR2 SVGIG (reference sequence). CDR3 length: 13 amino acids. The trim removed 5 bases at V and 1 base at J, leaving 4 bases unmatched. CDR3 amino acids: CAWGRQGNTEAFF. The CDR3 coding sequence is TGTGCCTGGGGCCGACAGGGGAACACTGAAGCTTTCTTT.

Here the CDR3 reads CASSWWGGGDHYGYTF. As DNA, the CDR3 is TGTGCCAGCAGTTGGTGGGGGGGAGGGGACCACTATGGCTACACCTTC. The chain uses TRBV28 and TRBJ1-2; D possibly corresponds to TRBD1 (5 bases). Germline V CDR1 and CDR2: MDHEN, SYDVKM. Between the trimmed V and J ends, which lost 4 bases and 3 bases, there was a span of 18 bases. The CDR3 covers 16 residues.

The J gene is TRBJ2-7, the V gene TRBV19; no definite D call. The germline V gene encodes CDR1 LNHDA and CDR2 SQIVND (reference sequence). This CDR3 contains 11 residues. V lost 9 bases and J lost 7, with 13 bases in between. The CDR3 DNA is TGTGCCAGCCTTTTCCGTGGGGAGCAGTACTTC. This gives the protein CASLFRGEQYF.

This chain joins TRBV19 and TRBJ2-7; D unclear. Germline CDR1 is LNHDA and CDR2 is SQIVND (reference sequence). The CDR3 covers 14 residues. Trimming stripped 4 bases from V and 2 bases from J, with 12 bases between. CDR3 sequence: CASSTKRATYEQYF. The CDR3 DNA follows: TGTGCCAGTAGTACGAAAAGGGCGACCTACGAGCAGTACTTC.

The sample holds one count of this clone. The chain employs TRBV11-2 and TRBJ2-2, with D perhaps TRBD2 (5 bases). This CDR3 region has 15 residues. Trimming removed 5 bases from V and 0 bases from J, with 10 bases in between. Germline lookup yields CDR1 SGHAT and CDR2 FQNNGV. The CDR3 loop is CASSLGLPNTGELFF. In nucleotides, the CDR3 is TGTGCCAGCAGCCTAGGACTGCCGAACACCGGGGAGCTGTTTTTT. The whole variable domain, remainder taken from reference TRBV11-2 and TRBJ2-2, is EAGVAQSPRYKIIEKRQSVAFWCNPISGHATLYWYQQILGQGPKLLIQFQNNGVVDDSQLPKDRFSAERLKGVDSTLKIQPAKLEDSAVYLCASSLGLPNTGELFFGEGSRLTVL.

The rearrangement joins TRBV6-5 to TRBJ2-1; TRBD2 agrees at 12 bases. Germline V gives CDR1 MNHEY, CDR2 SVGAGI. CDR3 length equals 16 residues. The V segment lost 3 bases and the J segment 5 bases; nucleotides outside the gene matches: 5. DNA of the CDR3: TGTGCCAGCAGTTATCTGACTAGCGGGGGACACAATGAGCAGTTCTTC. As protein: CASSYLTSGGHNEQFF.

The gene calls are TRBV19 and TRBJ2-1; 15 nucleotides align to TRBD2. CDR3 size: 17 residues. Germline loops: CDR1 LNHDA, CDR2 SQIVND (reference sequence). After removal of 4 bases from V and 8 bases from J, the junction contained 9 bases not matched to a gene. CDR3: CASSTYRTSGRVHEQFF. The CDR3 bases are TGTGCCAGTAGTACATACCGGACTAGCGGGAGGGTGCATGAGCAGTTCTTC.

This chain uses TRBV4-3 with TRBJ1-4; D may be TRBD1 (5 bases). Looked up from germline, CDR1 is LGHNA and CDR2 is YSLEER. This CDR3 is 16 amino acids long. V lost 1 base to trimming and J lost 4 bases, with 13 bases between them. CDR3 protein: CASSQATRGGNEKLFF. Here the CDR3 DNA reads TGCGCCAGCAGCCAAGCTACTCGGGGGGGTAATGAAAAACTGTTTTTT.

The chain combines TRBV27 with TRBJ2-2, with TRBD1 matching 12 bases. The V gene's germline CDR1 is MNHEY and CDR2 SMNVEV (reference sequence). This CDR3 has 17 amino acids. Trimming cost V 3 bases and J 6 bases; bases outside gene matches: 8. The CDR3 DNA reads TGTGCCAGCAGTTTTATTCCGGGACAGGGGGCTTCCGGGGAGCTGTTTTTT. Protein: CASSFIPGQGASGELFF.

This clone showed up just a few times. The rearrangement joins TRBV19 to TRBJ2-1; D is perhaps TRBD1 or TRBD2 (5 bases each). The CDR3 totals 12 residues. Trimming took 6 bases from V and 9 from J, leaving 12 bases between them. Germline V gene lookup returns CDR1 LNHDA and CDR2 SQIVND (reference sequence). This CDR3 is CASSQMGTEQFF. In nucleotides, the CDR3 is TGTGCCAGTAGCCAAATGGGGACTGAGCAGTTCTTC.

In regard to this clone: The junction and the germline gene differ at one end; a read error may be behind it. The chain has TRBV2 and TRBJ2-1, with 12 positions matching TRBD2. The CDR3 loop spans 18 amino acids. Germline values: CDR1 SNHLY, CDR2 FYNNEI. CDR3 region: CAGRVSLAGGGIWNEQFF. For the CDR3, the DNA is TGTGCCGGCAGGGTTAGCCTAGCGGGAGGGGGGATTTGGAATGAGCAGTTCTTC.

This clone was observed a few times. The chain employs TRBV15 and TRBJ1-5; 9 nucleotides match TRBD1. Per the germline V gene, CDR1 is LNHNV and CDR2 is YYDKDF (reference sequence). The CDR3 extends over 16 amino acids. Germline trimming cut 2 bases from V and 1 base from J; bases unmatched to any gene: 3. This CDR3 is CATSRTDRGSNQPQHF. CDR3 coding DNA: TGTGCCACCAGCAGAACCGACAGGGGGAGCAATCAGCCCCAGCATTTT.

The chain recombines TRBV30 with TRBJ2-7; possible D gene TRBD1, 5 bases. Deletions cut 3 bases from V and 5 bases from J, with 14 bases between. The CDR3 contains 13 residues. Germline lookup yields CDR1 GTSNPN and CDR2 SVGIG (reference sequence). The CDR3 DNA is TGTGCCTGGAGCTCTTTCAGGGTAAACGAGCAGTACTTC. Translated, it gives CAWSSFRVNEQYF.

The J gene is TRBJ2-7, the V gene TRBV5-6; 8 bases agree with TRBD1. Germline V CDR1 and CDR2: SGHDT, YYEEEE. This CDR3 contains 16 residues. V gave up 4 bases and J gave up 4 bases; unmatched junction bases: 13. The CDR3 DNA follows: TGTGCCAGCAGCGACCCCCCCGGGACAGGACTATACGAGCAGTACTTC. Translating it yields CASSDPPGTGLYEQYF. Using reference TRBV5-6 and TRBJ2-7 for the parts outside the CDR3, the full variable domain is DAGVTQSPTHLIKTRGQQVTLRCSPKSGHDTVSWYQQALGQGPQFIFQYYEEEERQRGNFPDRFSGHQFPNYSSELNVNALLLGDSALYLCASSDPPGTGLYEQYFGPGTRLTVT.

The rearrangement links TRBV19 to TRBJ2-2; possible D gene TRBD1, 6 bases. Trimming left V 4 bases short and J 6 bases short, with 9 bases between. The V gene's germline CDR1 is LNHDA and CDR2 SQIVND (reference sequence). This CDR3 comprises 13 residues. The chain's CDR3 is CASSTRGSGELFF. The CDR3 DNA reads as TGTGCCAGTAGTACAAGGGGGTCCGGGGAGCTGTTTTTT.